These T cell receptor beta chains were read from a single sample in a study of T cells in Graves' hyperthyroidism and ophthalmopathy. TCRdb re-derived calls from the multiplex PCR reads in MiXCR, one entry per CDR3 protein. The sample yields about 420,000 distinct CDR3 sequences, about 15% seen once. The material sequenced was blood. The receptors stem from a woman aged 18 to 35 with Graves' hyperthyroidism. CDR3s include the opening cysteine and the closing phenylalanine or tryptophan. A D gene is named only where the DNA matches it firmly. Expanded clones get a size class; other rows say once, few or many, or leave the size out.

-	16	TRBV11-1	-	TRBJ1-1	TGTGCCAGCAGCTTAACCTTATGGCAGCCGAACACTGAAGCTTTCTTT	CASSLTLWQPNTEAFF
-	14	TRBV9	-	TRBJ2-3	TGTGCCAGCAGCACGAGCCGCGGAGGGGATACGCAGTATTTT	CASSTSRGGDTQYF
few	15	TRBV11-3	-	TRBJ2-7	TGTGCCAGCAGCTTAGGGAATACAGGGAGCCACGAGCAGTACTTC	CASSLGNTGSHEQYF
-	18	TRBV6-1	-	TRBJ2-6	TGTGCCAGCAGCCTCTCCCGACCTGGCGACTCTGGGGCCAACGTCCTGACTTTC	CASSLSRPGDSGANVLTF
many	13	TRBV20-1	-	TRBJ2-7	TGCAGTGTTCTGAAGGGGGGTACCTACGAGCAGTACTTC	CSVLKGGTYEQYF
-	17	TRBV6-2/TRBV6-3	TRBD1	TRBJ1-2	TGTGCCAGCAGTCGCGGGGGGACAGGCAGAGCTAACTATGGCTACACCTTC	CASSRGGTGRANYGYTF
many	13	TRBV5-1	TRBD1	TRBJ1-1	TGCGCCAGCAGCTCGCAGGGGGCCGGTGGAGCTTTCTTT	CASSSQGAGGAFF
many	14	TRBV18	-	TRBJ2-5	TGTGCCAGCTCACCACCGGCCTCCGGGGGGACCCAGTACTTC	CASSPPASGGTQYF
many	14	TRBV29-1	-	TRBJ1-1	TGCAGCGTTCAGCCGCTGTACCGGGGGACTGAAGCTTTCTTT	CSVQPLYRGTEAFF
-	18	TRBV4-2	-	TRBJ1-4	TGTGCCAGCAGCCAAGATGTATTGGCGGGGGGTAGAGGCGAAAAACTGTTTTTT	CASSQDVLAGGRGEKLFF
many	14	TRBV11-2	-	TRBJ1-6	TGTGCCAGCAGCTTAAATGACGGTTTTTCACCCCTCCACTTT	CASSLNDGFSPLHF
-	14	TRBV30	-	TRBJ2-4	TGTGCCTGGAGTGTACAGGGAGCGCTAAACATTCAGTACTTC	CAWSVQGALNIQYF
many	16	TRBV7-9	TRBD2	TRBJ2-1	TGTGCCAGCAGCCCCCGACTAGCGGGAGATAACAATGAGCAGTTCTTC	CASSPRLAGDNNEQFF
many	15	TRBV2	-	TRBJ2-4	TGTGCCAGCAGTGAAAGTTCTGGCGGGCTAAACATTCAGTACTTC	CASSESSGGLNIQYF
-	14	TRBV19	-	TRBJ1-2	TGTGCCAGTAGTATTACGGAGGGGCCAAGTGGCTACACCTTC	CASSITEGPSGYTF
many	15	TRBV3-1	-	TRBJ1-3	TGTGCCAGCGCCTACTTTGGGACCTCTGGAAACACCATATATTTT	CASAYFGTSGNTIYF
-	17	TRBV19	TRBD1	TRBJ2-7	TGTGCCAGTAGTATAGATCTTCCGGGACAGGGGTTCTACGAGCAGTACTTC	CASSIDLPGQGFYEQYF
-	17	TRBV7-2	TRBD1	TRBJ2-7	TGTGCCAGCAGCTTAGGCCCTCCGGGACAGGGGAACTACGAGCAGTACTTC	CASSLGPPGQGNYEQYF
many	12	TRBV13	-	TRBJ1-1	TGTGCCAGCAGCTTAGGGTCTCTGGAAGCTTTCTTT	CASSLGSLEAFF
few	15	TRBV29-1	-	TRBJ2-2	TGCAGCGTTCGGAGGGTATCCCCGAACACCGGGGAGCTGTTTTTT	CSVRRVSPNTGELFF
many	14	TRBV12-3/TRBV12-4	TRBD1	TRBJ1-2	TGTGCCAGCACCGGGACAGAACAAAACTATGGCTACACCTTC	CASTGTEQNYGYTF
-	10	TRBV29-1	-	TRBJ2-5	TGCAGCGTTGATGAGCGGACCCAGTACTTC	CSVDERTQYF
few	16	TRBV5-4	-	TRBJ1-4	TGTGCCAGCAGCTTGGGGGGGACGGCAACTAATGAAAAACTGTTTTTT	CASSLGGTATNEKLFF
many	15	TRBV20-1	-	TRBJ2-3	TGCAGTGCTAGAGATGGTCCAAGGAGGACGGATACGCAGTATTTT	CSARDGPRRTDTQYF
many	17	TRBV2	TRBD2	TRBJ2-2	TGTGCCAGCAGGTCCACTTCGAGCGGGATGAACACCGGGGAGCTGTTTTTT	CASRSTSSGMNTGELFF
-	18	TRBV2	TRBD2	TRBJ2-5	TGTGCCAGCAGTGAAGCGGGACTAGCGGGGGTTCAGGGTGAGACCCAGTACTTC	CASSEAGLAGVQGETQYF
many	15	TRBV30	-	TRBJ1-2	TGTGCCTTATACAAGCAGTGGACCCCCCCTAATGGCTACACCTTC	CALYKQWTPPNGYTF
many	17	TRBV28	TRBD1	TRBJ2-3	TGTGCCAGCAGTCACCCCCGGGACAGGAGGGAGAAAGATACGCAGTATTTT	CASSHPRDRREKDTQYF
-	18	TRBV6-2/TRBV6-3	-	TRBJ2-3	TGTGCCAGCAGTTACTCGATCCCTAGGGGCCGAGATGGAGATACGCAGTATTTT	CASSYSIPRGRDGDTQYF
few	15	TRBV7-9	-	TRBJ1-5	TGTGCCAGCACCACAGGCTTATATAGCAATCAGCCCCAGCATTTT	CASTTGLYSNQPQHF
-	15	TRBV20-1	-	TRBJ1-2	TGCAGTGCTAGCCGGGGGGCGATCGAAGGATATGGCTACACCTTC	CSASRGAIEGYGYTF
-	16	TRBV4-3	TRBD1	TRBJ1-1	TGCGCCAGCAGCCAAGATAGTGGACAGGGAGGAACTGAAGCTTTCTTT	CASSQDSGQGGTEAFF
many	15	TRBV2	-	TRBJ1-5	TGTGCCAGCACCCAAGGGCGGGTACTCAATCAGCCCCAGCATTTT	CASTQGRVLNQPQHF
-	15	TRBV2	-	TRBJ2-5	TGTGCCAGCAGCTCGGGACACACCGACGTCGGGACCCAGTACTTC	CASSSGHTDVGTQYF
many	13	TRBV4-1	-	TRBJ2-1	TGCGCCAGCAGCCAAGGGTTGGGTAGTGAGCAGTTCTTC	CASSQGLGSEQFF
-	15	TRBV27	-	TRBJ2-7	TGTGCCAGCAGTACCCTTCCCGGGGGCTTCTACGAGCAGTACTTC	CASSTLPGGFYEQYF
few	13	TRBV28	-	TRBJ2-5	TGTGCCAGCAGTTTAAGGGGCAGGGAGACCCAGTACTTC	CASSLRGRETQYF
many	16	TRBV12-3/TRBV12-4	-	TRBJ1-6	TGTGCCAGCAGTTTACGGCAAAACAGATATAATTCACCCCTCCACTTT	CASSLRQNRYNSPLHF
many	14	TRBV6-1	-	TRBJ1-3	TGTGCCAGCTGTCGTTCTCTCTCTGGAAACACCATATATTTT	CASCRSLSGNTIYF
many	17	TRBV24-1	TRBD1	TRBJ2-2	TGTGCCACCAGTGACATTGGGACAGGGGGGTCCACCGGGGAGCTGTTTTTT	CATSDIGTGGSTGELFF
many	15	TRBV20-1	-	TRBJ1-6	TGCAGTGCTAGAGAAGCGGGGAGGGAGAATTCACCCCTCCACTTT	CSAREAGRENSPLHF
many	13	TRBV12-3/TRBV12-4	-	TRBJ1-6	TGTGCCAGCAGTGGCCCAGATAATTCACCCCTCCACTTT	CASSGPDNSPLHF
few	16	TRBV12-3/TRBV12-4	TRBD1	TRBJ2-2	TGTGCCAGCAGTTTAGTGGCAGGGGGCAGAACCGGGGAGCTGTTTTTT	CASSLVAGGRTGELFF
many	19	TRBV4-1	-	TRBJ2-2	TGCGCCAGCAGCCATCCCTACCCTCCTCAGGGGTTCGAGACCGGGGAGCTGTTTTTT	CASSHPYPPQGFETGELFF
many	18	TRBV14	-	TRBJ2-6	TGTGCCAGCAGCCAATTACAGGGAGAGATGTCTGGGGCCAACGTCCTGACTTTC	CASSQLQGEMSGANVLTF